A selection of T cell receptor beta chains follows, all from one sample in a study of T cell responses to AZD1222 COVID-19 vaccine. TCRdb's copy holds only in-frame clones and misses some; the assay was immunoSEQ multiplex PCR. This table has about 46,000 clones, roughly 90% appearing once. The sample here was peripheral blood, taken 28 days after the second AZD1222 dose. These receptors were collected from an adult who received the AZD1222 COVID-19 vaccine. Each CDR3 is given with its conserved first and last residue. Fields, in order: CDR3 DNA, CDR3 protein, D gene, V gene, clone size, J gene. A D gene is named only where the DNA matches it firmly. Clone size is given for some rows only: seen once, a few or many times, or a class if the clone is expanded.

TGTGCCAGCAGCATCTACAGGGGTTACCCCCACGAGCAGTACTTC	CASSIYRGYPHEQYF	TRBD1	TRBV7-2	-	TRBJ2-7
TGTGCCAGTAGGGCCCGGGGAACTGAAGCTTTCTTT	CASRARGTEAFF	-	TRBV19	-	TRBJ1-1
TGTGCCAGTAGTACCCGGACAGGAACCTACGAGCAGTACTTC	CASSTRTGTYEQYF	TRBD1	TRBV19	-	TRBJ2-7
TGCGCCAGCAGCCCAAGAGGAACCGGGACTAGCTCCTACAATGAGCAGTTCTTC	CASSPRGTGTSSYNEQFF	TRBD2	TRBV4-1	-	TRBJ2-1
TGTGCCAGCAGACGAGGCGGCAGGAGCTCCTACGAGCAGTACTTC	CASRRGGRSSYEQYF	-	TRBV3-1/TRBV3-2	-	TRBJ2-7
TGTGCCAGTAGTATCGTGACTAGCGGGAAGAATGAGCAGTTCTTC	CASSIVTSGKNEQFF	TRBD2	TRBV19	-	TRBJ2-1
TGTGCCAGCAGTTCATCCAGGGGGCTGAATTCACCCCTCCACTTT	CASSSSRGLNSPLHF	TRBD1	TRBV28	-	TRBJ1-6
TGCGCCAGCAGCTTGTCGGCTAGCGGGAACTACGAGCAGTACTTC	CASSLSASGNYEQYF	TRBD2	TRBV5-1	-	TRBJ2-7
TGTGCCACCAGTGATCCTCGGGAGGAATACCGACGCTATGGCTACACCTTC	CATSDPREEYRRYGYTF	-	TRBV24-1	-	TRBJ1-2
TGTGCCAGCAGTTCGACGTCGGGACCCAGAAATGAGCAGTTCTTC	CASSSTSGPRNEQFF	-	TRBV6-5	-	TRBJ2-1
TGTGCCAGCAGTTACTCGAGGTATGGTGGCTACACCTTC	CASSYSRYGGYTF	-	TRBV6-5	-	TRBJ1-2
TGCGCCAGCAGCTTGGGTGGGACTAGCGGTTCGTACCAAGAGACCCAGTACTTC	CASSLGGTSGSYQETQYF	TRBD2	TRBV5-1	-	TRBJ2-5
TGTGCCAGTACTTCATTACTCGGGACTGAAGCTTTCTTT	CASTSLLGTEAFF	-	TRBV19	-	TRBJ1-1
TGTGCCAGTAGTACCGGGGGGGCGGGAGTATCCGATGAGCAGTTCTTC	CASSTGGAGVSDEQFF	TRBD2	TRBV19	once	TRBJ2-1
TGTGCCAGCAGGGCCTCGGGACAGTACTACGAGCAGTACTTC	CASRASGQYYEQYF	TRBD1	TRBV5-6	-	TRBJ2-7
TGTGCCAGCAGCTTGTTGTTCAGGGGCGCTCAACGCGCCAAAAACATTCAGTACTTC	CASSLLFRGAQRAKNIQYF	-	TRBV5-8	once	TRBJ2-4
TGTGCCAGCAGCTCTTTTACGGGCACCGGGGAGCTGTTTTTT	CASSSFTGTGELFF	-	TRBV6-5	once	TRBJ2-2
TGTGCCAGCAGACCCGATGCGTCCCTCTCCTACGAGCAGTACTTC	CASRPDASLSYEQYF	-	TRBV28	-	TRBJ2-7